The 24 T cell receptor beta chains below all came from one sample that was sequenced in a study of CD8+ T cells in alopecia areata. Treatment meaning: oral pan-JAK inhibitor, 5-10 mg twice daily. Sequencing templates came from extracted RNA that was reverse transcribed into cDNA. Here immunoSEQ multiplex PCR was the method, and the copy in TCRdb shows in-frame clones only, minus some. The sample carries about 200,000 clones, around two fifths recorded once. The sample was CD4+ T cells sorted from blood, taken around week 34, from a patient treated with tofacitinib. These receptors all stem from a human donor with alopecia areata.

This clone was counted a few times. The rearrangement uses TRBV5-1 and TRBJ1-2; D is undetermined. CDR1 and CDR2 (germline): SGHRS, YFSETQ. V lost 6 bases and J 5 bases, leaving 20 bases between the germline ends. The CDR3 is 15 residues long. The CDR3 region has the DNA TGCGCCAGCACACCCCTCGGAACGGCGCCTTATGGCTACACCTTC. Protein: CASTPLGTAPYGYTF.

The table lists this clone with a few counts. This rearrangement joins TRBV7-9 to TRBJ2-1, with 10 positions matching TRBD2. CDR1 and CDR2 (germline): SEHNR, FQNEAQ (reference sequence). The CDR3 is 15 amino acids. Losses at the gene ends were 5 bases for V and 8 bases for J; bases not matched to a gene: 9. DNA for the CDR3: TGTGCCAGCAGCATCAGCGGGGGGGCCGTAGATGAGCAGTTCTTC. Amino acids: CASSISGGAVDEQFF.

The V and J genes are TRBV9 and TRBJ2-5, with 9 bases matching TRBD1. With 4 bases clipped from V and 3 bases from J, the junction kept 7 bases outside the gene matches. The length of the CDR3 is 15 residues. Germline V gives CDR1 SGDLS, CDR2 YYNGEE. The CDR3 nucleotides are TGTGCCAGCAGCATCGAGGACAGGGGAAAAGAGACCCAGTACTTC. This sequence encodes CASSIEDRGKETQYF. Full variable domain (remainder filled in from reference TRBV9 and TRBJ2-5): DSGVTQTPKHLITATGQRVTLRCSPRSGDLSVYWYQQSLDQGLQFLIQYYNGEERAKGNILERFSAQQFPDLHSELNLSSLELGDSALYFCASSIEDRGKETQYFGPGTRLLVL.

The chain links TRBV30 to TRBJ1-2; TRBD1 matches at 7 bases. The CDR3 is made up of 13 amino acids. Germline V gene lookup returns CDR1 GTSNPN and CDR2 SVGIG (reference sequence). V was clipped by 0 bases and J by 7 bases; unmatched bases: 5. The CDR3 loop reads CAWSVVAGGGYTF. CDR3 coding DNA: TGTGCCTGGAGTGTCGTGGCAGGGGGTGGCTACACCTTC.

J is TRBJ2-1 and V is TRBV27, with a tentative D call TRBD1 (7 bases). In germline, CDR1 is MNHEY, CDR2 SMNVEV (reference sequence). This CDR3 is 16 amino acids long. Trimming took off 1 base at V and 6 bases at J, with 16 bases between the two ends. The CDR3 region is CASSLYPRGEINEQFF. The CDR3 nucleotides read TGTGCCAGCAGTTTATACCCCAGGGGGGAGATCAATGAGCAGTTCTTC.

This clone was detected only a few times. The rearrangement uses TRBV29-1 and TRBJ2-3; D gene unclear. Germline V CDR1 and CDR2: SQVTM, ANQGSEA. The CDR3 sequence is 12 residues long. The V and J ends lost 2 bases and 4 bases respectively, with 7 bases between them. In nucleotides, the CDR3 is TGCAGCGTTGAAAGTGGGGCAGATACGCAGTATTTT. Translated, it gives CSVESGADTQYF.

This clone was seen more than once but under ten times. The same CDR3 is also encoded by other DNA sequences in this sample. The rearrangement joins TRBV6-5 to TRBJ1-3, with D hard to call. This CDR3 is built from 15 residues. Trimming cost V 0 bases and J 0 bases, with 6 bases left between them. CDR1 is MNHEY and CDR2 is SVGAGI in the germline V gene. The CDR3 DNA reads TGTGCCAGCAGTTACTCTGGTAGCTCTGGAAACACCATATATTTT. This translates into CASSYSGSSGNTIYF.

CDR3 in DNA: TGTGCCAGCAGCTTGTACTCTCCTGGGGACTTAGGAACCTTC. Its translation: CASSLYSPGDLGTF. The J gene is TRBJ1-2, the V gene TRBV5-6; D might be TRBD1 (5 bases). Germline assignment: CDR1 SGHDT and CDR2 YYEEEE. V was clipped by 1 base and J by 14 bases, with 21 bases between them. This CDR3 region has 14 residues.

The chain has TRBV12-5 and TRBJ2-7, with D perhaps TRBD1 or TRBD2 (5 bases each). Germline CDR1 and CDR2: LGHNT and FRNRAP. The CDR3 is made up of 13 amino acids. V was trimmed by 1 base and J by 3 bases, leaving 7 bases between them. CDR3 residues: CASGLGGSYEQYF. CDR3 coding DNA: TGTGCTAGTGGTTTGGGGGGGAGCTACGAGCAGTACTTC.

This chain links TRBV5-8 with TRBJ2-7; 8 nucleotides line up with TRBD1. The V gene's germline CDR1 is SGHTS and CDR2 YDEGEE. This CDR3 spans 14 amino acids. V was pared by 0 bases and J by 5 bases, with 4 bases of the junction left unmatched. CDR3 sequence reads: CASSLDRGTHEQYF. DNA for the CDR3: TGTGCCAGCAGCTTGGACAGGGGGACCCACGAGCAGTACTTC. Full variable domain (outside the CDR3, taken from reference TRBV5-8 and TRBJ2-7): EAGVTQSPTHLIKTRGQQATLRCSPISGHTSVYWYQQALGLGLQFLLWYDEGEERNRGNFPPRFSGRQFPNYSSELNVNALELEDSALYLCASSLDRGTHEQYFGPGTRLTVT.

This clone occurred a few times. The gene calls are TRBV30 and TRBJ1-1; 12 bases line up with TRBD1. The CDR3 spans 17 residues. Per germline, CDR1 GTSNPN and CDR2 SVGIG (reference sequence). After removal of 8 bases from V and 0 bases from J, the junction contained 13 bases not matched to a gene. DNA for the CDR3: TGTGCCCTATACTCAAAAGGGACAGGGGGCATGAACACTGAAGCTTTCTTT. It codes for CALYSKGTGGMNTEAFF.

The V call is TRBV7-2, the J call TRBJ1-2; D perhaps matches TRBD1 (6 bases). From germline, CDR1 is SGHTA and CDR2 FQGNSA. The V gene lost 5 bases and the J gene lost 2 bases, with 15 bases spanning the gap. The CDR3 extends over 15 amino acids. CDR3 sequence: CASSPGQLQNYGYTF. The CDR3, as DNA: TGTGCCAGCAGCCCCGGACAGTTACAAAACTATGGCTACACCTTC.

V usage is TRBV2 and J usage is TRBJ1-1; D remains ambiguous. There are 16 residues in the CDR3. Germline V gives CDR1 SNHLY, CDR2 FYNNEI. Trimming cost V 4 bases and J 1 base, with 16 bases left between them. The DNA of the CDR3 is TGTGCCAGCAGTGTTGATGGATACCTTCAGAACACTGAAGCTTTCTTT. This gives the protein CASSVDGYLQNTEAFF.

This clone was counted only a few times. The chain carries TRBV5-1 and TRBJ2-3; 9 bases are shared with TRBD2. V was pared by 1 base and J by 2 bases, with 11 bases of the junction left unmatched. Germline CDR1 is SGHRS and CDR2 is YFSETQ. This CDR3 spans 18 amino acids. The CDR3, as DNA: TGCGCCAGCAGCTTGACCGGGACTAGCCATTACGACACAGATACGCAGTATTTT. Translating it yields CASSLTGTSHYDTDTQYF.

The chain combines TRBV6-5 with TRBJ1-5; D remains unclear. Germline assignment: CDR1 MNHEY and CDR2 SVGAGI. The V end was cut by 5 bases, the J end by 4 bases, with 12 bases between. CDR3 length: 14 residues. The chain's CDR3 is CASSTGLGNQPQHF. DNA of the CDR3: TGTGCCAGCAGTACCGGGCTCGGGAATCAGCCCCAGCATTTT.

CDR3 nucleotides: TGTGCCAGCAGGTCTGGGACAGGGGGGGAAAAACTGTTTTTT. Its protein product is CASRSGTGGEKLFF. The chain couples TRBV6-5 to TRBJ1-4, with 11 bases identical to TRBD1. Germline V gene data show CDR1 as MNHEY and CDR2 as SVGAGI. CDR3 size: 14 residues. V gave up 6 bases and J gave up 8 bases; unmatched junction bases: 5.

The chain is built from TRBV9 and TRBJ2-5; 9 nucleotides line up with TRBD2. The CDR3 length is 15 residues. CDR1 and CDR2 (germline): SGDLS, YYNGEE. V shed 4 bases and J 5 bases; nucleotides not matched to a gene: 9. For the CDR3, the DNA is TGTGCCAGCAGCACCTCAGCGGGAGGCCGGGAGACCCAGTACTTC. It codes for CASSTSAGGRETQYF.

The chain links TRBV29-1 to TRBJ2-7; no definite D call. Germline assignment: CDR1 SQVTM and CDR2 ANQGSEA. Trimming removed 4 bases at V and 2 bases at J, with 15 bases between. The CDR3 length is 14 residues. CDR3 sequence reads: CSVVLSQTPYEQYF. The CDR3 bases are TGCAGCGTTGTCCTCAGTCAGACCCCCTACGAGCAGTACTTC.

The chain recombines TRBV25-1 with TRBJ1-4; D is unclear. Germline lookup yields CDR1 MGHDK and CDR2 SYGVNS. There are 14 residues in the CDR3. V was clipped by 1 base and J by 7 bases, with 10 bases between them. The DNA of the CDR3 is TGTGCCAGCAGTGAATCTCGGGATCTTGAAAAACTGTTTTTT. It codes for CASSESRDLEKLFF. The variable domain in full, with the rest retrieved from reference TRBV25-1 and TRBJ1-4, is EADIYQTPRYLVIGTGKKITLECSQTMGHDKMYWYQQDPGMELHLIHYSYGVNSTEKGDLSSESTVSRIRTEHFPLTLESARPSHTSQYLCASSESRDLEKLFFGSGTQLSVL.

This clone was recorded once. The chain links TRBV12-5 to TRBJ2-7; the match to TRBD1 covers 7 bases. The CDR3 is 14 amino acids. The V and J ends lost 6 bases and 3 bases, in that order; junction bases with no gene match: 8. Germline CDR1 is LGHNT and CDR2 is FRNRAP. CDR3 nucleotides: TGTGCTAGTGGACTCGGGACAGTGGACTACGAGCAGTACTTC. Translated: CASGLGTVDYEQYF. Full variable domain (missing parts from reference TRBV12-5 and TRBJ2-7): DARVTQTPRHKVTEMGQEVTMRCQPILGHNTVFWYRQTMMQGLELLAYFRNRAPLDDSGMPKDRFSAEMPDATLATLKIQPSEPRDSAVYFCASGLGTVDYEQYFGPGTRLTVT.

The CDR3: CASSLALTGGTEAFF. The CDR3 nucleotides read TGTGCCAGCAGCTTAGCCCTGACAGGGGGCACTGAAGCTTTCTTT. The chain recombines TRBV7-8 with TRBJ1-1, with 9 bases identical to TRBD1. Germline loops: CDR1 SGHVS, CDR2 FQNEAQ. After removal of 0 bases from V and 4 bases from J, the junction contained 3 bases not matched to a gene. The CDR3 has 15 amino acids.

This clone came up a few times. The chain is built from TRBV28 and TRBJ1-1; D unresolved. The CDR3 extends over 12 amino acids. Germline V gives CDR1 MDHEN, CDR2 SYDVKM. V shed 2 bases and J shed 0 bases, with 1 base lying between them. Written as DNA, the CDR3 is TGTGCCAGCAGTTTAATGAACACTGAAGCTTTCTTT. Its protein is CASSLMNTEAFF.

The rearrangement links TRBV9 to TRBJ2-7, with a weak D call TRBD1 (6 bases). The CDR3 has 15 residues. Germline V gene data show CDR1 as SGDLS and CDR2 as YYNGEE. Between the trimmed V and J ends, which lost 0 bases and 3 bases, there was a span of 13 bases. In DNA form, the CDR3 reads TGTGCCAGCAGCGTAGTTGACAGGAGCATCTACGAGCAGTACTTC. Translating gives CASSVVDRSIYEQYF.

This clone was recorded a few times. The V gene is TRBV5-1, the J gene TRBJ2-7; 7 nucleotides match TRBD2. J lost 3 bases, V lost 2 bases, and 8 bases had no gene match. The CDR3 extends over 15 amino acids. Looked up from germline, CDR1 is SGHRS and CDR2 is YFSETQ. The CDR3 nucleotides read TGCGCCAGCAGCTTAACGGCGGGAGAGCGCTACGAGCAGTACTTC. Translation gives CASSLTAGERYEQYF.